These 12 T cell receptor beta chains came from one sample sequenced in a study of T-cell reconstitution after alpha-beta-depleted transplantation in children. Library preparation (for TCRbeta) was performed with unique molecular identifiers. From the PCR reads, TCRdb called clonotypes with MiXCR, one entry per CDR3 protein. This table has 330,000 or so distinct CDR3 sequences, about a tenth appearing once. This sample comprised PBMCs from the stem cell graft donor, obtained from the stem cell graft. All receptors derive from a human donor who donated a stem cell graft to a child with acute lymphoblastic leukemia.

This clonotype was detected a few times. This chain uses TRBV27 with TRBJ2-7; D uncertain. Between the trimmed V and J ends, which lost 4 bases and 3 bases, there was a span of 10 bases. The CDR3 consists of 13 residues. The germline V gene has CDR1 MNHEY and CDR2 SMNVEV (reference sequence). For the CDR3, the DNA is TGTGCCAGCAGTTCGGTTCTTCTCTACGAGCAGTACTTC. Residues: CASSSVLLYEQYF.

The table lists this clonotype with a few counts. The rearrangement joins TRBV9 to TRBJ2-1, with D perhaps matching TRBD1 (6 bases). The ends were cut back, 4 bases at V and 2 bases at J, with 22 bases in the middle. In germline, CDR1 is SGDLS, CDR2 YYNGEE. This CDR3 has 18 residues. The CDR3 coding sequence is TGTGCCAGCAGCCCCCAGGGGCCCCGGATGTCCACCTACAATGAGCAGTTCTTC. Translated, it gives CASSPQGPRMSTYNEQFF.

This clonotype has a handful of counts. V gene TRBV18 combines with J gene TRBJ1-2; no clear D gene. This CDR3 contains 15 residues. V lost 2 bases to trimming and J lost 0 bases, with 10 bases between them. Germline V gene data show CDR1 as KGHSH and CDR2 as LQKENI. The CDR3: CASSPSGTSNYGYTF. The CDR3 region has the DNA TGTGCCAGCTCACCATCCGGCACTTCTAACTATGGCTACACCTTC.

This clonotype showed up many times. This rearrangement joins TRBV20-1 to TRBJ2-1; 9 nucleotides line up with TRBD1. V lost 6 bases and J lost 8; bases outside the gene matches: 8. Germline V gives CDR1 DFQATT, CDR2 SNEGSKA (reference sequence). This CDR3 comprises 13 residues. CDR3 protein: CSAPRTGEHEQFF. DNA of the CDR3: TGCAGTGCCCCCCGGACAGGGGAGCATGAGCAGTTCTTC.

The gene calls are TRBV2 and TRBJ2-2, with D perhaps TRBD1 (6 bases). There are 13 residues in the CDR3. V was cut by 6 bases and J by 7 bases, with 12 bases left in between. Germline V gives CDR1 SNHLY, CDR2 FYNNEI. The CDR3 spells CASSSTGYGELFF. The DNA for the CDR3 is TGTGCCAGCAGCTCGACAGGTTACGGGGAGCTGTTTTTT.

The chain joins TRBV20-1 to TRBJ2-5, with 9 bases identical to TRBD2. V trimming: 0 bases; J trimming: 5 bases; junction bases outside the gene matches: 10. Germline V lookup: CDR1 DFQATT, CDR2 SNEGSKA (reference sequence). The CDR3 is 16 residues long. The CDR3 region is CSARDLLAGREETQYF. The CDR3 DNA reads as TGCAGTGCTAGAGATTTACTAGCGGGTAGGGAGGAGACCCAGTACTTC.

This clonotype has more than one count but fewer than ten. The genes are TRBV4-2 and TRBJ1-2; perhaps TRBD1 as D (6 bases). The CDR3 sequence is 16 residues long. Germline CDR1 and CDR2: LGHNA and YNFKEQ. The V end was cut by 3 bases, the J end by 0 bases, with 14 bases between. In DNA, the CDR3 is TGTGCCAGCAGCCAGGCCACACAGGGAACTAACTATGGCTACACCTTC. Translation: CASSQATQGTNYGYTF.

This clonotype appeared a single time. This sequence joins TRBV30 and TRBJ1-2; D is undetermined. This CDR3 contains 12 residues. Germline V gene sequence: CDR1 GTSNPN, CDR2 SVGIG (reference sequence). Trimming took 0 bases from V and 8 from J, leaving 10 bases between them. As DNA, the CDR3 is TGTGCCTGGAGTGTCCCCAGCTGGGGCTACACCTTC. Amino acid sequence: CAWSVPSWGYTF.

There are a few counts of this clonotype. The CDR3 DNA is TGTGCAAGTCGCTTAGTTCTCGCGGGAGGAGGAGATACGCAGTATTTT. Translation: CASRLVLAGGGDTQYF. This chain links TRBV12-2 with TRBJ2-3; the D segment call TRBD2 is taken from the table without a DNA check. TRBV12-2 constitutes a pseudogene. CDR3 length: 16 residues.

This sequence joins TRBV12-5 and TRBJ1-3, with 10 bases identical to TRBD1. The CDR3 consists of 14 residues. Per the germline V gene, CDR1 is LGHNT and CDR2 is FRNRAP. The CDR3 region is CATGQGVTGNTIYF. CDR3 bases: TGTGCCACTGGACAGGGGGTAACTGGAAACACCATATATTTT. Full variable domain (outside the CDR3, taken from reference TRBV12-5 and TRBJ1-3): DARVTQTPRHKVTEMGQEVTMRCQPILGHNTVFWYRQTMMQGLELLAYFRNRAPLDDSGMPKDRFSAEMPDATLATLKIQPSEPRDSAVYFCATGQGVTGNTIYFGEGSWLTVV.

This clonotype has a count of ten or more. The chain employs TRBV4-2 and TRBJ2-1, with 12 bases aligning to TRBD2. The germline gives CDR1 LGHNA, CDR2 YNFKEQ. The CDR3 is made up of 16 amino acids. Trimming cost V 4 bases and J 7 bases; bases outside gene matches: 8. The CDR3 is CASSRPLAGGGNEQFF. Written as DNA, the CDR3 is TGTGCCAGCAGCCGCCCACTAGCGGGAGGAGGAAATGAGCAGTTCTTC.

V is TRBV7-9 and J is TRBJ2-4; D is ambiguous. V lost 3 bases to trimming and J lost 3 bases, with 12 bases between them. The CDR3 loop spans 15 amino acids. Germline loops: CDR1 SEHNR, CDR2 FQNEAQ (reference sequence). The CDR3 DNA is TGTGCCAGCAGCTTCGGCGAGGAGTTCAAAAACATTCAGTACTTC. Encoded protein: CASSFGEEFKNIQYF.